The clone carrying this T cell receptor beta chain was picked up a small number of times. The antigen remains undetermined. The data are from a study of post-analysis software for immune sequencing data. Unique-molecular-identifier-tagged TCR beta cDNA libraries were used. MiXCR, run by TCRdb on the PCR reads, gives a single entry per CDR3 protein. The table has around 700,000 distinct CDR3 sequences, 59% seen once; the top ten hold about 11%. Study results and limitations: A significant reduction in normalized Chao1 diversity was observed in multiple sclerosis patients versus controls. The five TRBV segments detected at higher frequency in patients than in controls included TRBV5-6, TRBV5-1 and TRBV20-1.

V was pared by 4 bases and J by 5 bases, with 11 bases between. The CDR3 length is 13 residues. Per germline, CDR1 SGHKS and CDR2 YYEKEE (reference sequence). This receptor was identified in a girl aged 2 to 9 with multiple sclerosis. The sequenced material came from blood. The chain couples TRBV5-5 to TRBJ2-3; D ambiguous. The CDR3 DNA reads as TGTGCCAGCAGCAAAAGACTGGAAGATACGCAGTATTTT. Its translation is CASSKRLEDTQYF.